This is a list of T cell receptor beta chains from one sample in a study of CD8 T cells in Susac syndrome. TCRdb itself ran the immunoSEQ multiplex PCR reads through MiXCR, one entry per CDR3 protein. The data contain 85,000 to 95,000 distinct CDR3 sequences, about 94% of them singletons. Sequencing used CD4+ T cells from PBMCs. The receptors derive from a human donor with Susac syndrome. The conserved cysteine and the conserved F or W are not part of the CDR3 here.

j_gene: TRBJ1-5
v_gene: TRBV29-1
CDR3aa: SVGEGENQPQH

j_gene: TRBJ1-5
v_gene: TRBV12-3/TRBV12-4
CDR3aa: ASSQGAEQPQH

j_gene: TRBJ2-1
v_gene: TRBV29-1
CDR3aa: SGREVYNEQF

j_gene: TRBJ2-3
v_gene: TRBV19
CDR3aa: ASSMRQGADTQY

j_gene: TRBJ2-5
v_gene: TRBV4-2
CDR3aa: ASSQDDLAGETQY

j_gene: TRBJ2-1
v_gene: TRBV9
CDR3aa: ASSLNLAGAFNEQF

j_gene: TRBJ1-6
v_gene: TRBV4-1
CDR3aa: ASSQGRQGSGSPLH

j_gene: TRBJ2-3
v_gene: TRBV9
CDR3aa: ASSVIGDTQY

j_gene: TRBJ1-1
v_gene: TRBV7-9
CDR3aa: ASSYTGEVTEAF

j_gene: TRBJ2-5
v_gene: TRBV12-3/TRBV12-4
CDR3aa: ASSLPLAGGGQETQY

j_gene: TRBJ2-7
v_gene: TRBV29-1
CDR3aa: SVSDGLSSYEQY

j_gene: TRBJ1-5
v_gene: TRBV30
CDR3aa: AWSVRQGKQPQH

j_gene: TRBJ2-5
v_gene: TRBV7-2
CDR3aa: ASSLENTGGSGETQY

j_gene: TRBJ1-5
v_gene: TRBV24-1
CDR3aa: ATSASSNQPQH

j_gene: TRBJ2-2
v_gene: TRBV19
CDR3aa: ASTGVAGTGTGELF

j_gene: TRBJ1-6
v_gene: TRBV4-1
CDR3aa: ASSQVQGWNSPLH

j_gene: TRBJ2-1
v_gene: TRBV12-3/TRBV12-4
CDR3aa: ASSLARGPSYNEQF

j_gene: TRBJ1-2
v_gene: TRBV4-1
CDR3aa: ASSQVDNALNYGYT

j_gene: TRBJ1-2
v_gene: TRBV29-1
CDR3aa: SVLTGLNGYT

j_gene: TRBJ1-2
v_gene: TRBV9
CDR3aa: ASSVRDRASYGYT

j_gene: TRBJ2-7
v_gene: TRBV7-9
CDR3aa: ASSLIGGPYEQY

j_gene: TRBJ1-2
v_gene: TRBV11-2
CDR3aa: ASSPGRIYGYT

j_gene: TRBJ2-1
v_gene: TRBV12-3/TRBV12-4
CDR3aa: ASSFRKAGSVNEQF

j_gene: TRBJ1-2
v_gene: TRBV15
CDR3aa: ATQGTYGYT

j_gene: TRBJ1-1
v_gene: TRBV7-2
CDR3aa: ASSLDLNTEAF

j_gene: TRBJ2-3
v_gene: TRBV11-2
CDR3aa: ASSLDLGVYTQY

j_gene: TRBJ1-1
v_gene: TRBV5-4
CDR3aa: ASSYTGRRTEAF

j_gene: TRBJ2-3
v_gene: TRBV3-1
CDR3aa: ASSHLRDTQY

j_gene: TRBJ2-2
v_gene: TRBV7-9
CDR3aa: ASSQSGLAVAGELF

j_gene: TRBJ2-1
v_gene: TRBV7-8
CDR3aa: ASSLAGGTISYNEQF

j_gene: TRBJ2-6
v_gene: TRBV2
CDR3aa: ASTIGANVLT

j_gene: TRBJ1-2
v_gene: TRBV7-9
CDR3aa: ASSSTGYGYT

j_gene: TRBJ1-3
v_gene: TRBV3-1
CDR3aa: ASSRGTEGNTIY

j_gene: TRBJ1-1
v_gene: TRBV28
CDR3aa: ASSLSGSTEAF

j_gene: TRBJ2-7
v_gene: TRBV12-3/TRBV12-4
CDR3aa: ASRPTGTSSSYEQY

j_gene: TRBJ2-7
v_gene: TRBV7-2
CDR3aa: ASSLTTYEQY

j_gene: TRBJ2-3
v_gene: TRBV4-1
CDR3aa: ASSPEMGDTQY

j_gene: TRBJ2-5
v_gene: TRBV5-1
CDR3aa: ASSWTGGETQY

j_gene: TRBJ1-2
v_gene: TRBV19
CDR3aa: ATPTRTEHGYT

j_gene: TRBJ2-7
v_gene: TRBV9
CDR3aa: ASSVARTSYEQY

j_gene: TRBJ2-2
v_gene: TRBV6-4
CDR3aa: ASSADSPGELF

j_gene: TRBJ2-7
v_gene: TRBV15
CDR3aa: ATSRGQGAGEQY

j_gene: TRBJ1-1
v_gene: TRBV29-1
CDR3aa: SVLQGDSEAF

j_gene: TRBJ2-7
v_gene: TRBV6-6
CDR3aa: ASSYLGHSPYEQY

j_gene: TRBJ2-4
v_gene: TRBV6-1
CDR3aa: ASSGENSGRKNIQY

j_gene: TRBJ1-6
v_gene: TRBV19
CDR3aa: ASSGGISPLH

j_gene: TRBJ1-4
v_gene: TRBV30
CDR3aa: AWSLGQGINEKLF

j_gene: TRBJ2-3
v_gene: TRBV12-3/TRBV12-4
CDR3aa: ASSNPGDWSSTDTQY

j_gene: TRBJ2-7
v_gene: TRBV11-1
CDR3aa: ASSSPGHSSYEQY

j_gene: TRBJ1-1
v_gene: TRBV6-1
CDR3aa: ASSKGPGTEAF